A single sample gave rise to the 28 T cell receptor beta chains below, sequenced in a study of post-analysis software for immune sequencing data. Unique molecular identifiers featured in each of the TCR beta cDNA libraries. TCRdb re-analysed the PCR reads in MiXCR, keeping a single row per CDR3 protein. This table holds roughly 160,000 distinct CDR3 sequences, about 36% found once. Sequenced here: blood, sampled after autologous hematopoietic stem cell transplantation. The receptor source for this set is a girl aged 5-17 years with multiple sclerosis.

This clonotype was seen a single time. The chain employs TRBV27 and TRBJ2-2; D possibly corresponds to TRBD2 (6 bases). Trimming left V 5 bases short and J 4 bases short, with 17 bases between. The CDR3 is 16 amino acids. Germline CDR1 is MNHEY and CDR2 is SMNVEV (reference sequence). This CDR3 reads CASSNGRHLGTGELFF. DNA of the CDR3: TGTGCCAGCAGTAACGGGAGACACCTTGGCACCGGGGAGCTGTTTTTT.

This clonotype was seen a few times. The V call is TRBV7-2, the J call TRBJ2-3, with 8 bases fitting TRBD1. Trimming took 8 bases from V and 5 from J; bases not matched to a gene: 12. The V gene's germline CDR1 is SGHTA and CDR2 FQGNSA. The CDR3 loop spans 15 amino acids. The CDR3 bases are TGTGCCAGCCTCGGGACAGGACCGTCGGGAGATACGCAGTATTTT. Translation: CASLGTGPSGDTQYF.

This chain joins TRBV6-5 and TRBJ2-1; D unclear. V was pared by 0 bases and J by 8 bases, with 8 bases between. The CDR3 consists of 13 residues. Germline loops: CDR1 MNHEY, CDR2 SVGAGI. This CDR3 is CASSYSRRDEQFF. CDR3 nucleotides: TGTGCCAGCAGTTACTCGAGGCGAGATGAGCAGTTCTTC.

The chain uses TRBV7-2 and TRBJ1-2; no clear D gene. The ends were cut back, 2 bases at V and 7 bases at J, with 17 bases in the middle. The CDR3 has 15 amino acids. Germline CDR1 SGHTA, CDR2 FQGNSA. This CDR3 is CASSLPIERVGGYTF. The CDR3 nucleotides are TGTGCCAGCAGCTTACCCATCGAGAGGGTCGGTGGCTACACCTTC.

V and J are TRBV12-3 or TRBV12-4 and TRBJ1-1; D ambiguous. The V end lost 5 bases, the J end lost 0 bases, and 10 bases lay between the germline ends. The CDR3 loop spans 14 amino acids. The CDR3 here is CASSKQSMNTEAFF. The DNA of the CDR3 is TGTGCCAGCAGTAAACAGAGCATGAACACTGAAGCTTTCTTT.

This CDR3 is CASSFGPKGGNEQFF. In DNA, the CDR3 is TGTGCCAGCAGTTTTGGCCCAAAGGGTGGCAATGAGCAGTTCTTC. This chain joins TRBV27 and TRBJ2-1; D gene unclear. The V end lost 3 bases, the J end lost 6 bases, and 15 bases lay between the germline ends. This CDR3 has 15 amino acids. The germline CDR1 and CDR2 sequences are MNHEY and SMNVEV (reference sequence).

The chain is built from TRBV9 and TRBJ1-1; the D is unclear. CDR1 is SGDLS, CDR2 YYNGEE, per germline. V lost 4 bases and J lost 5, with 9 bases in between. The CDR3 extends over 12 amino acids. In nucleotides, the CDR3 is TGTGCCAGCAGCCCCCCGGGGACTGAAGCTTTCTTT. It translates to CASSPPGTEAFF.

This clonotype was counted many times. The V and J genes are TRBV12-3 or TRBV12-4 and TRBJ1-4, with a tentative D call TRBD1 (5 bases). This CDR3 contains 16 residues. The V end lost 0 bases, the J end lost 10 bases, and 18 bases lay between the germline ends. The CDR3 DNA is TGTGCCAGCAGTTTAGCGCGAGCTGGGGCGCTGGGAAAACTGTTTTTT. Residues: CASSLARAGALGKLFF.

This clonotype has a handful of counts. The chain has TRBV5-1 and TRBJ1-4, with 8 bases fitting TRBD1. The CDR3 runs to 14 residues. Losses at the gene ends were 7 bases for V and 3 bases for J; bases not matched to a gene: 5. Germline lookup yields CDR1 SGHRS and CDR2 YFSETQ. CDR3 loop: CASAQQGANEKLFF. In DNA, the CDR3 is TGCGCCAGCGCCCAACAGGGGGCTAATGAAAAACTGTTTTTT.

Comment on this clonotype: Germline is not matched at one junction end, which may reflect a read error. This chain links TRBV29-1 with TRBJ2-3; 7 bases agree with TRBD1. Germline-derived CDR1 and CDR2 are SQVTM and ANQGSEA. The CDR3 spans 14 residues. The CDR3, as DNA: TGCAGCGGTTCGGGACAGCCCCTCACAGAAACGCAGTATTTT. Residues: CSGSGQPLTETQYF.

In this sample, this clonotype turned up a few times. The chain combines TRBV19 with TRBJ2-1, with TRBD1 matching 7 bases. This CDR3 has 16 residues. Germline-derived CDR1 and CDR2 are LNHDA and SQIVND (reference sequence). With 2 bases clipped from V and 4 bases from J, the junction kept 8 bases outside the gene matches. CDR3: CASSITPGGRYNEQFF. DNA of the CDR3: TGTGCCAGTAGTATAACCCCAGGGGGTAGGTACAATGAGCAGTTCTTC.

The chain has TRBV12-3 or TRBV12-4 and TRBJ2-1, with 13 bases matching TRBD2. The V and J ends lost 1 base and 7 bases, in that order; junction bases with no gene match: 7. The CDR3 has 17 residues. Here the CDR3 reads CASSLVGGLAGINEQFF. CDR3 nucleotides: TGTGCCAGCAGTTTAGTAGGGGGACTAGCGGGAATAAATGAGCAGTTCTTC.

This chain connects TRBV5-6 to TRBJ2-1; D tentatively reads TRBD1 or TRBD2 (5 bases each). Germline CDR1 reads SGHDT; CDR2 reads YYEEEE. V was shortened by 3 bases and J by 9 bases, with 10 bases between the two germline ends. The CDR3 is made up of 12 amino acids. This CDR3 is CASSWGYSEQFF. The DNA for the CDR3 is TGTGCCAGCAGCTGGGGGTATAGTGAGCAGTTCTTC. The full variable domain, in which reference TRBV5-6 and TRBJ2-1 provide the parts outside the CDR3, is DAGVTQSPTHLIKTRGQQVTLRCSPKSGHDTVSWYQQALGQGPQFIFQYYEEEERQRGNFPDRFSGHQFPNYSSELNVNALLLGDSALYLCASSWGYSEQFFGPGTRLTVL.

This rearrangement joins TRBV24-1 to TRBJ1-1; D call uncertain. V was clipped by 4 bases and J by 7 bases, with 6 bases between them. The CDR3 loop spans 11 amino acids. Germline CDR1 is KGHDR and CDR2 is SFDVKD. CDR3 nucleotide sequence: TGTGCCACCAGTGAGGGCATTGAAGCTTTCTTT. This codes for CATSEGIEAFF.

This clonotype occurred once. A read error may produce the germline difference seen at one junction end. This chain joins TRBV20-1 and TRBJ2-1; TRBD2 might be the D (6 bases). The CDR3 contains 15 residues. The germline V gene encodes CDR1 DFQATT and CDR2 SNEGSKA (reference sequence). CDR3: CSARFVGSGPDKQFF. The CDR3 DNA is TGCAGCGCTAGGTTCGTTGGTAGCGGCCCCGACAAGCAGTTCTTC.

This clonotype was seen a few times. The rearrangement links TRBV4-3 to TRBJ2-5, with 7 positions matching TRBD2. Gene TRBJ2-7 matches the end of the DNA better, so the J call may be wrong. CDR1 LGHNA and CDR2 YSLEER come from the germline V gene. The CDR3 is made up of 16 amino acids. CDR3 nucleotide sequence: TGCGCCAGCAGCCAAGATGGTAAGGGAGGGATCTACGAGCAGTACTTC. It translates to CASSQDGKGGIYEQYF.

V gene TRBV5-1 combines with J gene TRBJ2-4, with D possibly called TRBD1 or TRBD2 (5 bases each). Trimming removed 3 bases from V and 3 bases from J, with 10 bases in between. Germline V CDR1 and CDR2: SGHRS, YFSETQ. The CDR3 contains 14 residues. The CDR3 sequence is CASSWAGGKNIQYF. DNA for the CDR3: TGCGCCAGCAGCTGGGCTGGGGGCAAAAACATTCAGTACTTC.

The rearrangement uses TRBV12-3 or TRBV12-4 and TRBJ2-2; D is undetermined. V shed 5 bases and J shed 9 bases, with 13 bases lying between them. The length of the CDR3 is 13 residues. The CDR3 loop reads CASSVGPPRELFF. The CDR3 nucleotides read TGTGCCAGCAGTGTCGGGCCTCCTCGGGAGCTGTTTTTT.

The chain combines TRBV24-1 with TRBJ2-3, with TRBD2 identical over 10 bases. CDR3 length equals 15 residues. The J segment lost 6 bases and the V segment lost 3 bases, leaving 5 bases of the junction unmatched. Germline assignment: CDR1 KGHDR and CDR2 SFDVKD. Written as DNA, the CDR3 is TGTGCCACCAGTGATGGGACTAGCGTGGGGGATACGCAGTATTTT. Encoded protein: CATSDGTSVGDTQYF.

Notes on this clonotype: A much more abundant neighbour one base away suggests this may be a read error. This chain joins TRBV29-1 and TRBJ2-3; TRBD1 matches at 9 bases. In germline, CDR1 is SQVTM, CDR2 ANQGSEA. V was clipped by 1 base and J by 3 bases; unmatched bases: 2. The CDR3 length is 14 residues. The CDR3 DNA is TGCAGCGTTGAAGCAGGACAGGGGACAGATACGCAGTATTTT. Its translation: CSVEAGQGTDTQYF.

The chain uses TRBV6-1 and TRBJ2-1, with TRBD1 matching 7 bases. This CDR3 comprises 16 residues. Germline V lookup: CDR1 MNHNS, CDR2 SASEGT. V lost 2 bases and J lost 6; bases outside the gene matches: 10. The CDR3 DNA follows: TGTGCCAGCAGTGAACGTAGGTCGGCAGGGGGCAATGAGCAGTTCTTC. Its translation is CASSERRSAGGNEQFF.

The chain combines TRBV28 with TRBJ2-7; tentatively, D is TRBD1 (6 bases). Germline CDR1 reads MDHEN; CDR2 reads SYDVKM. V shed 2 bases and J shed 0 bases, with 8 bases lying between them. The CDR3 runs 14 residues. CDR3 sequence reads: CASSLTGLSYEQYF. CDR3 nucleotide sequence: TGTGCCAGCAGTTTAACAGGGCTCTCCTACGAGCAGTACTTC.

The CDR3 spells CAISHRGQGTEAFF. The CDR3 region has the DNA TGTGCCATCAGCCACAGGGGGCAGGGCACTGAAGCTTTCTTT. V gene TRBV10-3 combines with J gene TRBJ1-1; 9 positions agree with TRBD1. The V and J ends lost 6 bases and 4 bases, in that order; junction bases with no gene match: 6. Germline values: CDR1 ENHRY, CDR2 SYGVKD. This CDR3 is built from 14 residues.

Only a few counts were recorded for this clonotype. The chain recombines TRBV4-3 with TRBJ2-1; unclear D gene. V gave up 0 bases and J gave up 0 bases, with 9 bases separating them. CDR1 and CDR2 from the germline V gene are LGHNA and YSLEER. The CDR3 runs 16 residues. This CDR3 is CASSQESLSSYNEQFF. The CDR3 DNA reads as TGCGCCAGCAGCCAAGAAAGCCTTAGCTCCTACAATGAGCAGTTCTTC.

This clonotype was seen repeatedly, ten times or more. The gene calls are TRBV12-3 or TRBV12-4 and TRBJ1-1; D unresolved. Trimming pared 6 bases from V and 0 bases from J, leaving 5 bases between. This CDR3 has 12 residues. Written as DNA, the CDR3 is TGTGCCAGCAGCCGCTTGAACACTGAAGCTTTCTTT. Translated: CASSRLNTEAFF.

V gene TRBV6-6 combines with J gene TRBJ2-7, with 7 bases identical to TRBD2. The CDR3 runs to 14 residues. The trim removed 0 bases at V and 1 base at J, leaving 0 bases unmatched. Germline values: CDR1 MNHNY, CDR2 SVGAGI (reference sequence). The CDR3 protein is CASSYSGLSYEQYF. CDR3 coding DNA: TGTGCCAGCAGTTACTCGGGACTATCCTACGAGCAGTACTTC.

The chain joins TRBV15 to TRBJ1-4, with 12 bases identical to TRBD1. CDR1 and CDR2 (germline): LNHNV, YYDKDF (reference sequence). The CDR3 has 16 amino acids. The V segment lost 1 base and the J segment 10 bases; nucleotides outside the gene matches: 7. CDR3: CATSRVKGQGAGKLFF. The CDR3 DNA reads as TGTGCCACCAGCAGAGTTAAGGGACAGGGGGCAGGAAAACTGTTTTTT.

V usage is TRBV11-1 and J usage is TRBJ2-7; TRBD2 matches at 7 bases. Germline-derived CDR1 and CDR2 are SGHAT and FQDESV (reference sequence). Trimming removed 4 bases from V and 3 bases from J; junction bases left unmatched: 12. This CDR3 region has 16 residues. CDR3 region: CASSSHVDGRHYEQYF. The CDR3 nucleotides read TGTGCCAGCAGCTCCCATGTGGACGGGAGGCACTACGAGCAGTACTTC.